This TCR beta chain derives from a study of OX40 agonist ivuxolimab in advanced cancers. With regard to the full study: Ivuxolimab, which targeted the costimulatory receptor OX40 (CD134), was an agonistic, fully human IgG2 monoclonal antibody. Intravenous ivuxolimab was administered to patients every 2 weeks at six dose levels: 0.01, 0.1, 0.3, 1.5, 3 and 10 mg/kg. Of the approximately 50 dose-escalation patients, hepatocellular carcinoma was present in 19, melanoma in approximately 15, renal cell carcinoma in 9 and head and neck cancer in 9. A male proportion of almost 85% and a mean age of about 60 years, ranging from 23 to 79, were recorded for the dose-escalation cohort. Patients were allowed to have had prior anti-PD-1, anti-PD-L1 or anti-CTLA-4 therapy, and 40% to 45% of the dose-escalation patients had been treated with checkpoint inhibitors. Three dose-escalation patients achieved partial responses, one with hepatocellular carcinoma and two with cutaneous melanoma. Peripheral TCRbeta sequencing aimed to test whether ivuxolimab altered TCR sequence diversity and caused clonal T-cell expansion. The paper describes the monotherapy dose-escalation part (N = 52 patients) of the phase I trial of ivuxolimab. General study outcomes and caveats: After ivuxolimab, more expanded clones were found on average in CD8+ T cells than in CD4+ T cells. The antigen specificity of the clonally expanded peripheral T cells was not determined. At doses of 0.1 to 3.0 mg/kg, clonal expansion of both CD4+ and CD8+ T cells in blood was seen between baseline and week 6. Low levels of normalized T-cell clonal expansion were also seen in some patients who did not respond. In the 0.1-3.0 mg/kg groups, partial responders had among the lowest normalized peripheral clonal expansion, particularly in CD8+ T cells.

Genomic DNA was extracted from sorted cells for sequencing of the TCRbeta CDR3 region. TCRbeta CDR3 regions were sequenced using the immunoSEQ Assay. The source is immuneACCESS, and TCRdb retained only in-frame sequences with V and J called. Part of the clones is not carried over; for the studies checked, unresolved V genes explain less than half of this, and the remainder is unexplained. In all, the sample holds about 64,000 clones, and roughly 80% of those were seen once. The ten largest clones take up approximately 5.2% of the sample. Patients with a history of autoimmune disease or receiving systemic immunosuppression were excluded from the trial. Peripheral blood for TCR sequencing was drawn from every dose cohort at baseline, at cycle 4 day 1 and at cycle 7 day 1. Samples were obtained from an open-label, multicenter, first-in-human phase I dose-escalation trial of ivuxolimab. The trial enrolled adults with locally advanced or metastatic head and neck squamous cell, hepatocellular, melanoma or renal cell carcinoma. Before TCR sequencing, CD4+ and CD8+ T cells were separately sorted from peripheral blood.

About this clone itself: Its antigen is still unknown. Base qualities are not at hand, and no much larger clone is one base apart.

The CDR3 runs 15 residues from the cysteine to the phenylalanine. This entry keeps only the CDR3 DNA: 45 bases, framed from base 1. V was cut back by 4 bases and J by 8 bases, leaving a gap of 20 bases between them. Via the germline V gene (reference sequence), CDR1 is SEHNR and CDR2 FQNEAQ. The receptor comes from an adult with an advanced solid tumor such as melanoma, head and neck, liver or kidney cancer. The source was CD4+ or CD8+ T cells sorted from blood, collected in a trial of the OX40 agonist ivuxolimab. The chain was built from TRBV7-9 and TRBJ1-1; the D gene cannot be named for sure. The nucleotide sequence is given as TGTGCCAGCAGCTCGTCTCTTCGCGACAATGGCGAAGCTTTCTTT. Translation gives CASSSSLRDNGEAFF.